The 21 T cell receptor beta chains listed next were all sequenced from one sample in a study of liver allograft versus peripheral blood T cells. At the level of the study: Graft-liver T cell receptor repertoires were compared against recipient peripheral blood repertoires.

TCRdb reprocessed the reads with MiXCR, giving one entry per CDR3 protein. The sample carries some 6,100 distinct CDR3 sequences, 15% to 20% recorded once. The source is a human patient who had a liver transplant. Some T cells may have originated in the graft donor.

There are many counts of this clonotype. CDR3 nucleotide sequence: TGTGCCAGCAGTCCCGAGAACATCTATGGCTACACCTTC. This sequence encodes CASSPENIYGYTF. The chain links TRBV6-6 to TRBJ1-2; no firm D call. CDR3 length: 13 amino acids. Trimming took 5 bases from V and 4 from J, leaving 11 bases between them. In germline, CDR1 is MNHNY, CDR2 SVGAGI (reference sequence).

Sample share makes this clonotype medium-sized. The CDR3 region is CASSYSRGNTEAFF. The CDR3 nucleotides are TGTGCCAGCAGTTATAGCCGTGGAAACACTGAAGCTTTCTTT. The V gene is TRBV6-5, the J gene TRBJ1-1; D ambiguous. The V end was cut by 3 bases, the J end by 2 bases, with 10 bases between. In germline, CDR1 is MNHEY, CDR2 SVGAGI. This CDR3 contains 14 residues.

By share, this clonotype ranks as large. The rearrangement uses TRBV6-1 and TRBJ1-2; the match to TRBD1 covers 7 bases. Trimming took 4 bases from V and 8 from J; bases not matched to a gene: 10. Per germline, CDR1 MNHNS and CDR2 SASEGT. The length of the CDR3 is 14 residues. CDR3: CASSAFDRAGGYTF. The CDR3 nucleotides are TGTGCCAGCAGTGCATTCGACAGGGCGGGAGGCTACACCTTC.

Ten or more counts support this clonotype. The chain links TRBV7-2 to TRBJ2-2; 8 bases align to TRBD2. Germline lookup yields CDR1 SGHTA and CDR2 FQGNSA. V dropped 3 bases and J dropped 8; count of bases not matched to a gene: 20. This CDR3 contains 19 residues. The CDR3 coding sequence is TGTGCCAGCAGCTTTTTGGCGGGGGGCCAACTTACATTCCGAGGGGAGCTGTTTTTT. Residues: CASSFLAGGQLTFRGELFF.

Remarks on this clonotype: Only one base separates this from a far larger clonotype, so it likely reflects a read error. This chain connects TRBV10-3 to TRBJ1-6; maybe TRBD1 (5 bases). CDR1 and CDR2 from the germline V gene are ENHRY and SYGVKD. There are 13 residues in the CDR3. Trimming took off 3 bases at V and 11 bases at J, with 11 bases between the two ends. CDR3 sequence: CAISERGATPLHF. The CDR3 coding sequence is TGTGCCATCAGTGAAAGGGGCGCAACACCCCTCCACTTT.

This clonotype was counted at least ten times. This chain connects TRBV9 to TRBJ1-1; tentatively, D is TRBD1 (5 bases). The CDR3 is made up of 13 amino acids. Trimming pared 2 bases from V and 4 bases from J, leaving 9 bases between. Per the germline V gene, CDR1 is SGDLS and CDR2 is YYNGEE. The CDR3 DNA sequence: TGTGCCAGCAGCGTGCCGGGGGGCACTGAAGCTTTCTTT. Translation gives CASSVPGGTEAFF.

This clonotype was observed many times. The chain couples TRBV30 to TRBJ1-2; D is uncertain. Trimming took 2 bases from V and 4 from J, leaving 17 bases between them. Germline assignment: CDR1 GTSNPN and CDR2 SVGIG (reference sequence). This CDR3 spans 15 amino acids. The CDR3 region is CAWSSPAGAIYGYTF. CDR3 DNA: TGTGCCTGGAGTTCCCCGGCAGGCGCCATCTATGGCTACACCTTC.

The V and J genes are TRBV12-3 or TRBV12-4 and TRBJ2-1; possible D gene TRBD2, 6 bases. Trimming took 8 bases from V and 2 from J, leaving 19 bases between them. The CDR3 contains 16 residues. The CDR3 DNA follows: TGTGCCAGCTCGACTCTCGGAGGGCCGGCCTACAATGAGCAGTTCTTC. Translating it yields CASSTLGGPAYNEQFF.

This chain links TRBV28 with TRBJ1-1; 7 nucleotides align to TRBD1. In germline, CDR1 is MDHEN, CDR2 SYDVKM. The ends lost 6 bases at V and 9 bases at J; junction bases unmatched: 7. The CDR3 sequence is 12 residues long. The CDR3 nucleotides read TGTGCCAGCAGGACGAGGGGGCCTAAAGCTTTCTTT. Translated: CASRTRGPKAFF. Full variable domain (outside the CDR3, taken from reference TRBV28 and TRBJ1-1): DVKVTQSSRYLVKRTGEKVFLECVQDMDHENMFWYRQDPGLGLRLIYFSYDVKMKEKGDIPEGYSVSREKKERFSLILESASTNQTSMYLCASRTRGPKAFFGQGTRLTVV.

Turning to this clonotype: Given a much more abundant clone one base away, this may be a read error. The V call is TRBV6-6, the J call TRBJ2-2; the D gene is possibly TRBD2 (5 bases). Per germline, CDR1 MNHNY and CDR2 SVGAGI (reference sequence). With 2 bases removed from V and 5 bases from J, the gap between germline ends came to 6 bases. This CDR3 has 13 amino acids. CDR3 residues: CASSYGSTGELFF. CDR3 DNA sequence: TGTGCCAGCAGTTACGGGAGTACCGGGGAGCTGTTTTTT.

J is TRBJ1-1 and V is TRBV12-3 or TRBV12-4, with D possibly being TRBD1 (6 bases). The CDR3 length is 14 residues. The V end was cut by 3 bases, the J end by 4 bases, with 12 bases between. CDR3 sequence reads: CASSLRRGGTEAFF. CDR3 nucleotide sequence: TGTGCCAGCAGTTTGCGGAGAGGGGGCACTGAAGCTTTCTTT.

In this sample, this clonotype is medium-sized. The gene calls are TRBV18 and TRBJ2-2; D gene uncertain. CDR1 is KGHSH, CDR2 LQKENI, per germline. V lost 4 bases, J lost 3 bases, and 12 bases lay in between. This CDR3 comprises 15 residues. Here the CDR3 DNA reads TGTGCCAGCTCACTCTCCCTCAAGTACACCGGGGAGCTGTTTTTT. It translates to CASSLSLKYTGELFF.

This clonotype was seen at least ten times. The chain employs TRBV6-5 and TRBJ2-2; D is ambiguous. Germline-derived CDR1 and CDR2 are MNHEY and SVGAGI. The CDR3 is 15 amino acids. The ends were cut back, 0 bases at V and 1 base at J, with 6 bases in the middle. For the CDR3, the DNA is TGTGCCAGCAGTTACTCGAACGGGAACACCGGGGAGCTGTTTTTT. It yields the protein CASSYSNGNTGELFF.

This clonotype has more than one count but fewer than ten. The chain is built from TRBV27 and TRBJ2-7; no clear D gene. Per germline, CDR1 MNHEY and CDR2 SMNVEV (reference sequence). With 4 bases removed from V and 3 bases from J, the gap between germline ends came to 10 bases. The CDR3 consists of 13 residues. CDR3 nucleotides: TGTGCCAGCAGTTGGTCGGCAGACTACGAGCAGTACTTC. It encodes CASSWSADYEQYF.

The CDR3 nucleotides are TGCAGTGCCCCTAGCGCGGGAGCCTACGAGCAGTACTTC. Its translation: CSAPSAGAYEQYF. V and J are TRBV20-1 and TRBJ2-7; 7 bases line up with TRBD2. Germline lookup yields CDR1 DFQATT and CDR2 SNEGSKA (reference sequence). The V gene end was trimmed by 6 bases and the J gene end by 2 bases; junction bases not matched to a gene: 7. The CDR3 sequence is 13 residues long.

This clonotype showed up just a few times. The chain couples TRBV6-1 to TRBJ1-4, with D possibly matching TRBD1 (6 bases). Trimming shortened V by 1 base and J by 5 bases, and 8 bases separated the two germline ends. CDR1 and CDR2 from the germline V gene are MNHNS and SASEGT. This CDR3 is 14 amino acids long. The CDR3 loop reads CASSEGQGNEKLFF. CDR3 DNA: TGTGCCAGCAGTGAAGGGCAGGGGAATGAAAAACTGTTTTTT.

The chain links TRBV7-2 to TRBJ1-1; the D gene is possibly TRBD1 (5 bases). V lost 0 bases and J lost 6, with 11 bases in between. Germline V gives CDR1 SGHTA, CDR2 FQGNSA. This CDR3 spans 14 amino acids. The CDR3 here is CASSLAPTGAEAFF. The CDR3 nucleotides read TGTGCCAGCAGCTTAGCGCCCACAGGCGCTGAAGCTTTCTTT.

This clonotype was observed a few times. V gene TRBV7-9 combines with J gene TRBJ2-2, with TRBD1 matching 7 bases. Per germline, CDR1 SEHNR and CDR2 FQNEAQ (reference sequence). This CDR3 is 13 amino acids long. The junction had 2 bases not matched to a gene; V was cut back by 5 bases and J by 5 bases. The CDR3 spells CASSQQGTGELFF. The CDR3, as DNA: TGTGCCAGCAGCCAACAGGGGACCGGGGAGCTGTTTTTT.

This clonotype appeared a single time. The chain recombines TRBV9 with TRBJ1-1; D is ambiguous. The V gene's germline CDR1 is SGDLS and CDR2 YYNGEE. Trimming removed 2 bases from V and 0 bases from J, with 17 bases in between. The CDR3 covers 17 residues. The CDR3 spells CASSVLLGEVLNTEAFF. CDR3 in DNA: TGTGCCAGCAGCGTCCTCCTTGGGGAAGTCTTGAACACTGAAGCTTTCTTT.

This clonotype came up many times. The V call is TRBV27, the J call TRBJ1-1, with a tentative D call TRBD1 (5 bases). Germline CDR1 reads MNHEY; CDR2 reads SMNVEV (reference sequence). With 4 bases removed from V and 0 bases from J, the gap between germline ends came to 15 bases. This CDR3 region has 16 residues. The CDR3 sequence: CASSSVGGTVNTEAFF. CDR3 sequence (DNA): TGTGCCAGCAGTTCCGTGGGGGGGACGGTGAACACTGAAGCTTTCTTT.

Written as DNA, the CDR3 is TGTGCCTGGGGGGGGACGGTGACTTTCTTT. It encodes CAWGGTVTFF. V and J are TRBV30 and TRBJ1-1, with D possibly matching TRBD1 (5 bases). The germline V and J ends were trimmed by 5 bases and 12 bases, with 13 bases remaining between them. Germline V CDR1 and CDR2: GTSNPN, SVGIG (reference sequence). The CDR3 sequence is 10 residues long.